A selection of T cell receptor beta chains follows, all from one sample in a study of response to subunit inactivated influenza vaccine. MiXCR, run by TCRdb on the RT-PCR reads, gives a single entry per CDR3 protein. The sample lists hundreds of thousands of distinct CDR3 sequences; less than 20% were seen once. The specimen comprised PBMCs from blood, sampled about 5 days after vaccination. The receptors originated from a man aged 50 or older who received an inactivated influenza vaccine. Each CDR3 is given with its conserved first and last residue. Fields, in order: V gene, CDR3 protein.

>TRBV20-1
CSARIAVTDTQYF
>TRBV5-4
CASSRTTSSYNEQFF
>TRBV18
CASSPPVGVETQYF
>TRBV12-3/TRBV12-4
CASSFDRLSGNEQFF
>TRBV29-1
CSSGRGGNEQFF
>TRBV12-3/TRBV12-4
CASSFRTGGLREQYF
>TRBV6-5
CASSRQGEGYTF
>TRBV14
CASSPLTGTTKNIQYF
>TRBV20-1
CSARFAGAHYEQYF
>TRBV27
CASSLTQGGMNTEAFF
>TRBV29-1
CSVGGQVTDTQYF
>TRBV6-2/TRBV6-3
CASSYVGQGNQPQHF
>TRBV20-1
CSARDDGGNQPQHF
>TRBV4-3
CASSQGRQGPYEQYF
>TRBV2
CASSERGQLQETQYF
>TRBV20-1
CSAERTGRNEQYF
>TRBV7-7
CASSFTVSRTEAFF
>TRBV5-6
CASSLAGLHEQYF
>TRBV5-5
CASSLVRGSGELFF
>TRBV12-3/TRBV12-4
CASSLGPVYEQYF
>TRBV9
CASSVGPRTTNEKLFF
>TRBV4-1
CACSPGIGTYEQYF
>TRBV27
CASSERQGSPLHF
>TRBV6-5
CATGLWTGVSETQYF
>TRBV20-1
CSARDLTGGNYEQYF
>TRBV5-1
CASSAGTGKQSSYEQYF
>TRBV7-8
CASSLALTSGSIAGELFF
>TRBV6-5
CASSYSKTGRYEQYF
>TRBV12-3/TRBV12-4
CASSLDYWAGGFEGDTGELFF
>TRBV29-1
CSGSSSYNEQFF
>TRBV6-2/TRBV6-3
CATHGRLDTEAFF
>TRBV12-3/TRBV12-4
CASSDGQGRNSPLHF
>TRBV6-5
CASSYTLAGQETQYF
>TRBV20-1
CSARTGGNEKLFF
>TRBV20-1
CSARGTAPNTGELFF
>TRBV20-1
CSARQSGRRADTQYF
>TRBV29-1
CSLDGGYF
>TRBV12-3/TRBV12-4
CASSQSDRASNQPQHF
>TRBV6-2/TRBV6-3
CASSYLTSGNNEQFF
>TRBV15
CATSREGSYTF